Presented here are 13 T cell receptor beta chains from one specimen sequenced in a study of OX40 agonist ivuxolimab in advanced cancers. Repertoires were generated with immunoSEQ multiplex PCR, while TCRdb's copy carries only in-frame clones and drops some. Here the sample spans 15,000 to 20,000 clones, 70% to 90% being singletons. The input for sequencing was CD4+ or CD8+ T cells sorted from blood, taken in a trial of the OX40 agonist ivuxolimab. All receptors come from an adult with an advanced solid tumor such as melanoma, head and neck, liver or kidney cancer.

This clone was detected only once. The chain recombines TRBV28 with TRBJ1-1, with D perhaps matching TRBD1 (5 bases). The length of the CDR3 is 15 residues. Germline lookup yields CDR1 MDHEN and CDR2 SYDVKM. Deletions cut 3 bases from V and 2 bases from J, with 13 bases between. The CDR3 region is CASSFPTGPNTEAFF. In DNA, the CDR3 is TGTGCCAGCAGTTTCCCCACAGGCCCCAACACTGAAGCTTTCTTT.

This chain joins TRBV10-1 and TRBJ2-2; TRBD1 matches at 7 bases. Germline V CDR1 and CDR2: WNHNN, SYGVQD (reference sequence). CDR3 length equals 13 residues. With 6 bases clipped from V and 3 bases from J, the junction kept 1 base outside the gene matches. CDR3 sequence: CASRGGHTGELFF. CDR3 DNA: TGCGCCAGCAGAGGGGGCCACACCGGGGAGCTGTTTTTT.

The chain is built from TRBV6-1 and TRBJ2-7, with 7 bases identical to TRBD2. The J segment lost 2 bases and the V segment lost 0 bases, leaving 10 bases of the junction unmatched. CDR3 length: 17 amino acids. The germline CDR1 and CDR2 sequences are MNHNS and SASEGT. CDR3 sequence reads: CASSEARWGGAPYEQYF. The CDR3 bases are TGTGCCAGCAGTGAAGCTAGGTGGGGAGGGGCTCCCTACGAGCAGTACTTC.

The rearrangement joins TRBV2 to TRBJ1-5; maybe TRBD1 (5 bases). The germline V and J ends were trimmed by 2 bases and 7 bases, with 12 bases remaining between them. The germline gives CDR1 SNHLY, CDR2 FYNNEI. The CDR3 spans 14 residues. The CDR3 DNA sequence: TGTGCCAGCAGTGAATTCAGGGATTGGCAGCCCCAGCATTTT. As protein: CASSEFRDWQPQHF. The variable domain in full, with the rest retrieved from reference TRBV2 and TRBJ1-5, is EPEVTQTPSHQVTQMGQEVILRCVPISNHLYFYWYRQILGQKVEFLVSFYNNEISEKSEIFDDQFSVERPDGSNFTLKIRSTKLEDSAMYFCASSEFRDWQPQHFGDGTRLSIL.

J is TRBJ2-3 and V is TRBV28, with TRBD2 matching 7 bases. Germline loops: CDR1 MDHEN, CDR2 SYDVKM. V dropped 4 bases and J dropped 2; count of bases not matched to a gene: 6. The CDR3 has 15 amino acids. The CDR3 nucleotides read TGTGCCAGCAGTTCCCCTAGCGGCTTCACAGATACGCAGTATTTT. It codes for CASSSPSGFTDTQYF.

The chain carries TRBV7-9 and TRBJ2-2; tentative D call: TRBD1 (6 bases). Germline V CDR1 and CDR2: SEHNR, FQNEAQ (reference sequence). This CDR3 has 17 amino acids. V was clipped by 0 bases and J by 0 bases, with 11 bases between them. Written as DNA, the CDR3 is TGTGCCAGCAGCTTAGCGCGGACAGTATCGAACACCGGGGAGCTGTTTTTT. Translating it yields CASSLARTVSNTGELFF. Variable domain in full (rest from reference TRBV7-9 and TRBJ2-2): DTGVSQNPRHKITKRGQNVTFRCDPISEHNRLYWYRQTLGQGPEFLTYFQNEAQLEKSRLLSDRFSAERPKGSFSTLEIQRTEQGDSAMYLCASSLARTVSNTGELFFGEGSRLTVL.

This clone was counted once. The V gene is TRBV28, the J gene TRBJ1-4, with no clear D. The length of the CDR3 is 12 residues. Between the trimmed V and J ends, which lost 3 bases and 4 bases, there was a span of 3 bases. Per the germline V gene, CDR1 is MDHEN and CDR2 is SYDVKM. CDR3 sequence reads: CASSLDNEKLFF. The CDR3 coding sequence is TGTGCCAGCAGTTTGGATAATGAAAAACTGTTTTTT.

This clone is a singleton in its sample. J is TRBJ2-1 and V is TRBV10-2; 12 positions match TRBD2. The CDR3 is 14 residues long. Trimming at V came to 10 bases and at J to 7 bases, leaving 8 bases not matched to a gene. The germline V gene encodes CDR1 WSHSY and CDR2 SAAADI. In DNA, the CDR3 is TGCGCCACCCTAGCGGGAGGGCCGGGAAATGAGCAGTTCTTC. Protein: CATLAGGPGNEQFF.

The gene calls are TRBV5-1 and TRBJ1-1; 7 positions agree with TRBD1. The CDR3 totals 16 residues. The germline gives CDR1 SGHRS, CDR2 YFSETQ. The V gene end was trimmed by 1 base and the J gene end by 2 bases; junction bases not matched to a gene: 8. The CDR3 DNA is TGCGCCAGCAGCTTGATCAGGACAGGCGTAAACACTGAAGCTTTCTTT. Residues: CASSLIRTGVNTEAFF.

This chain links TRBV6-5 with TRBJ2-7; TRBD1 matches at 8 bases. The CDR3 spans 12 residues. Trimming removed 5 bases from V and 4 bases from J; junction bases left unmatched: 1. Germline V gene lookup returns CDR1 MNHEY and CDR2 SVGAGI. CDR3 sequence: CASSRTGYEQYF. CDR3 DNA sequence: TGTGCCAGCAGTCGGACAGGGTACGAGCAGTACTTC.

The CDR3 bases are TGTGCCAGCAGCTCTTCTAGCGTAAAAGAGACCCAGTACTTC. It specifies CASSSSSVKETQYF. The rearrangement joins TRBV13 to TRBJ2-5, with a possible D match to TRBD2 (6 bases). This CDR3 spans 14 amino acids. Trimming pared 4 bases from V and 3 bases from J, leaving 12 bases between. The germline V gene has CDR1 PRHDT and CDR2 FYEKMQ (reference sequence).

The chain joins TRBV27 to TRBJ1-5; 9 positions match TRBD1. Per the germline V gene, CDR1 is MNHEY and CDR2 is SMNVEV (reference sequence). V lost 4 bases, J lost 0 bases, and 4 bases stayed unmatched. The length of the CDR3 is 16 residues. DNA for the CDR3: TGTGCCAGCAGTTCCGGGACAGGGTATAGCAATCAGCCCCAGCATTTT. This codes for CASSSGTGYSNQPQHF.

The chain links TRBV7-2 to TRBJ1-1; a possible D gene is TRBD1 (6 bases). V shed 2 bases and J shed 4 bases, with 17 bases lying between them. The CDR3 extends over 16 amino acids. Germline V gene data show CDR1 as SGHTA and CDR2 as FQGNSA. CDR3 loop: CASSLRWTVRSTEAFF. CDR3 coding DNA: TGTGCCAGCAGCTTACGCTGGACAGTTCGTAGCACTGAAGCTTTCTTT.